Listed below are T cell receptor beta chains from one sample, sequenced in a study of identical twins. Via MiXCR, TCRdb re-called the 5' RACE reads, giving one row per CDR3 protein. The data contain some 600,000 distinct CDR3 sequences, under 8.5% of them singletons. This sample was shared with a second study, whose subject was yellow fever vaccine responses in identical twins.

The sample was PBMCs. These TCRs come from a young woman in good health. The CDR3 runs from the conserved cysteine through the conserved F or W. The order of the fields is D gene, V gene, clone size, J gene, CDR3 protein, CDR3 DNA. A D gene is named only where the DNA matches it firmly. Clone size, where shown, is once, few, many, or a class for clones that have expanded.

-	TRBV11-1	-	TRBJ2-2	CASSHRGLVREANTGELFF	TGTGCCAGCAGCCACCGGGGGCTTGTGAGGGAGGCGAACACCGGGGAGCTGTTTTTT
TRBD1	TRBV29-1	few	TRBJ1-2	CSVESGTGEYGYTF	TGCAGCGTTGAATCCGGGACAGGGGAGTATGGCTACACCTTC
-	TRBV15	-	TRBJ2-7	CATSRDWGIGGYEQYF	TGTGCCACCAGCAGAGATTGGGGGATTGGGGGCTACGAGCAGTACTTC
TRBD1	TRBV12-3/TRBV12-4	few	TRBJ1-1	CASSLRDRGYFTEAFF	TGTGCCAGCAGTCTCCGGGACAGGGGGTATTTCACTGAAGCTTTCTTT
TRBD2	TRBV2	many	TRBJ2-1	CASSERLAGGNEQFF	TGTGCCAGCAGTGAAAGACTAGCGGGAGGCAATGAGCAGTTCTTC
TRBD2	TRBV20-1	many	TRBJ2-3	CSARERTGGLRDTQYF	TGCAGTGCTAGAGAGAGGACGGGGGGTCTCCGGGATACGCAGTATTTT
-	TRBV5-6	few	TRBJ1-2	CASSPKGRDYGYTF	TGTGCCAGCAGCCCGAAGGGACGAGACTATGGCTACACCTTC
-	TRBV24-1	many	TRBJ2-1	CATSDLSVAYNEQFF	TGTGCCACCAGTGATCTATCGGTCGCCTACAATGAGCAGTTCTTC
TRBD1	TRBV14	many	TRBJ1-2	CASSPRDRGLWGYTF	TGTGCCAGCAGCCCCCGGGACAGGGGGCTCTGGGGCTACACCTTC
TRBD1	TRBV5-1	many	TRBJ2-2	CASNAPKQGAAGELFF	TGCGCCAGCAACGCCCCTAAACAGGGGGCTGCCGGGGAGCTGTTTTTT
TRBD1	TRBV20-1	few	TRBJ2-4	CSATGTDKNIQYF	TGCAGTGCTACAGGGACAGACAAAAACATTCAGTACTTC
TRBD1	TRBV6-5	few	TRBJ1-1	CASSNSQGGTEAFF	TGTGCCAGCAGTAACTCACAGGGGGGCACTGAAGCTTTCTTT
TRBD2	TRBV6-1	few	TRBJ2-5	CASRELAGGSHTQYF	TGTGCCAGCAGGGAACTAGCGGGGGGGAGTCACACCCAGTACTTC
-	TRBV5-1	many	TRBJ1-1	CASSFRMNTEAFF	TGCGCCAGCAGCTTTCGGATGAACACTGAAGCTTTCTTT
-	TRBV7-2	few	TRBJ2-3	CASSTLADTQYF	TGTGCCAGCAGCACGCTAGCAGATACGCAGTATTTT
-	TRBV4-1	few	TRBJ2-1	CASSQLLLEEQFF	TGCGCCAGCAGCCAACTTCTGTTGGAGGAGCAGTTCTTC
-	TRBV20-1	-	TRBJ2-3	CSANAGSTDTQYF	TGCAGTGCTAACGCGGGGAGCACAGATACGCAGTATTTT
TRBD1	TRBV5-1	-	TRBJ2-3	CASSIRQGGRTTDTQYF	TGCGCCAGCAGCATCAGACAGGGGGGGAGGACCACAGATACGCAGTATTTT
-	TRBV7-9	few	TRBJ2-2	CASSRGSGVTGELFF	TGTGCCAGCAGCCGGGGGTCAGGGGTCACCGGGGAGCTGTTTTTT
-	TRBV5-1	many	TRBJ2-1	CASSLMRASNNEQFF	TGCGCCAGCAGCTTGATGAGGGCTTCCAACAATGAGCAGTTCTTC
TRBD1	TRBV20-1	-	TRBJ2-2	CSASDRGRGSTGELFF	TGCAGTGCTTCCGACAGGGGGCGAGGAAGCACCGGGGAGCTGTTTTTT
TRBD2	TRBV2	many	TRBJ2-1	CASSVNLAGSTEQFF	TGTGCCAGCAGTGTGAATCTAGCGGGTAGCACTGAGCAGTTCTTC
-	TRBV9	-	TRBJ1-3	CASSDPRSSGNTIYF	TGTGCCAGCAGCGACCCTCGGAGTTCTGGAAACACCATATATTTT
-	TRBV5-6	many	TRBJ2-3	CASSQEYNRDTRGDTQYF	TGTGCCAGCAGCCAGGAATATAACCGGGACACCAGGGGAGATACGCAGTATTTT
TRBD2	TRBV5-6	-	TRBJ2-1	CASSSWAGAIYNEQFF	TGTGCCAGCAGCTCATGGGCGGGAGCTATCTACAATGAGCAGTTCTTC
TRBD2	TRBV4-1	many	TRBJ2-1	CASSQRSLAGLYNEQFF	TGCGCCAGCAGCCAACGATCTCTAGCGGGGCTTTACAATGAGCAGTTCTTC
-	TRBV29-1	-	TRBJ2-1	CSVVRGNYNEQFF	TGCAGCGTTGTTCGTGGAAACTACAATGAGCAGTTCTTC
-	TRBV3-1	-	TRBJ1-6	CATLNLGQSDRVSPLHF	TGTGCCACCCTAAACCTCGGACAGTCGGACCGGGTGTCACCCCTCCACTTT
-	TRBV12-3/TRBV12-4	-	TRBJ2-2	CASSLYGSANTGELFF	TGTGCCAGCAGTTTATACGGTTCCGCGAACACCGGGGAGCTGTTTTTT
-	TRBV3-1	many	TRBJ2-4	CASSQVAGKNIQYF	TGTGCCAGCAGCCAAGTGGCAGGGAAAAACATTCAGTACTTC
-	TRBV11-2	-	TRBJ2-3	CASSADTDTQYF	TGTGCCAGCAGCGCCGACACAGATACGCAGTATTTT
TRBD1	TRBV10-3	-	TRBJ1-3	CASGNRGSGNTIYF	TGTGCCAGCGGAAACAGGGGATCTGGAAACACCATATATTTT
TRBD1	TRBV3-1	many	TRBJ1-5	CASSQRGGGGNQPQHF	TGTGCCAGCAGCCAAAGAGGGGGCGGGGGCAATCAGCCCCAGCATTTT
TRBD1	TRBV6-1	-	TRBJ2-5	CASSQTGLDQETQYF	TGTGCCAGCAGTCAGACAGGGTTAGACCAAGAGACCCAGTACTTC
TRBD2	TRBV7-8	few	TRBJ2-2	CASSLATSGSGYTGELFF	TGTGCCAGCAGCTTAGCGACTAGCGGGAGCGGATACACCGGGGAGCTGTTTTTT
-	TRBV12-3/TRBV12-4	few	TRBJ1-5	CASTHNSNQPQHF	TGTGCCAGCACCCACAATAGCAATCAGCCCCAGCATTTT
-	TRBV6-5	-	TRBJ2-1	CASSYETSYNEQFF	TGTGCCAGCAGTTACGAGACTAGCTACAATGAGCAGTTCTTC
-	TRBV3-1	many	TRBJ1-4	CASSPSGRTTNEKLFF	TGTGCCAGCAGCCCATCAGGACGGACAACTAATGAAAAACTGTTTTTT
-	TRBV4-1	many	TRBJ2-3	CASSQEGRSTDTQYF	TGTGCCAGCAGCCAAGAAGGGCGGAGCACAGATACGCAGTATTTT
-	TRBV4-2	-	TRBJ2-3	CASRSRFGPARSLAFTDTQYF	TGTGCCAGCAGAAGCCGTTTCGGGCCAGCCAGAAGTCTAGCTTTTACGGATACGCAGTATTTT
TRBD1	TRBV19	few	TRBJ1-6	CASSIGGTGYGSPLHF	TGTGCCAGTAGTATAGGAGGGACAGGGTACGGTTCACCCCTCCACTTT
-	TRBV3-1	few	TRBJ2-6	CASSLDGGSGANVLTF	TGTGCCAGCAGCCTTGACGGGGGCTCTGGGGCCAACGTCCTGACTTTC
-	TRBV29-1	many	TRBJ1-1	CSVLRVQTTEAFF	TGCAGCGTTTTAAGGGTCCAAACCACTGAAGCTTTCTTT
-	TRBV7-2	few	TRBJ2-5	CASSFRGSGETQYF	TGTGCCAGCAGCTTTAGGGGCAGTGGAGAGACCCAGTACTTC
TRBD2	TRBV3-1	-	TRBJ2-7	CASSQGLAETYEQYF	TGTGCCAGCAGCCAAGGACTAGCTGAGACCTACGAGCAGTACTTC
-	TRBV24-1	few	TRBJ1-1	CATSAQANTEAFF	TGTGCCACCAGTGCGCAGGCGAACACTGAAGCTTTCTTT
TRBD2	TRBV4-2	-	TRBJ2-5	CASSQATSGSETQYF	TGTGCCAGCAGCCAGGCGACTAGCGGGTCTGAGACCCAGTACTTC
TRBD1	TRBV7-9	many	TRBJ2-6	CASSSGDSLMPVLTF	TGTGCCAGCAGCTCTGGGGACAGCCTTATGCCCGTCCTGACTTTC
TRBD1	TRBV6-5	-	TRBJ2-2	CASSYAKDRGRENTGELFF	TGTGCCAGCAGTTACGCCAAAGACAGGGGACGGGAGAACACCGGGGAGCTGTTTTTT
-	TRBV5-1	few	TRBJ2-2	CASSQQVGTGELFF	TGCGCCAGCAGCCAGCAGGTTGGGACCGGGGAGCTGTTTTTT
TRBD2	TRBV4-2	-	TRBJ2-7	CASSQEGAGGPHEQYF	TGTGCCAGCAGCCAAGAGGGAGCGGGAGGGCCCCACGAGCAGTACTTC